This TCR beta chain was recovered during a study of shared clonotypes between healthy human individuals. General study points: What naive subsets generally showed was a larger estimated richness than memory subsets showed.

This CDR3 is 17 amino acids long. With V trimmed by 3 bases and J by 4 bases, 15 bases remained unmatched. Germline assignment: CDR1 SGDLS and CDR2 YYNGEE. A remark on this clone: The antigen is unknown.

Over several immunoSEQ plates, each subset's genomic DNA was distributed in even portions. Sequencing used immunoSEQ multiplex PCR; TCRdb keeps in-frame clones, though not all of them. The profile shows roughly 2 million clones, around 96% of them singletons. Naive CD8 isolation took CD45RO-negative cells positively selected for CCR7 and excluded terminally differentiated effector memory CD45RA+ cells. The material sequenced was naive CD8+ T cells sorted from blood. The chain is built from TRBV9 and TRBJ2-7; 8 bases line up with TRBD1. The receptor comes from a man in his late teens or twenties in good health. DNA of the CDR3: TGTGCCAGCAGCGATAACACAGGGGGAGGCTTTGGGTACGAGCAGTACTTC. Protein product: CASSDNTGGGFGYEQYF.